This T cell receptor (beta chain) was captured by sequencing in a study of blood T cell repertoires in COVID-19. Study-level background: Samples came from the United States, Italy and Spain, spanning acute and convalescent COVID-19. The cDNA or gDNA used as material had been derived from T cells, B-cell-depleted T cells, or PBMCs.

The CDR3 totals 17 residues. The germline V and J ends were trimmed by 0 bases and 2 bases, with 16 bases remaining between them. In germline, CDR1 is SGHKS, CDR2 YYEKEE (reference sequence). Authors' analysis steps: Nucleated cell number was recorded as an estimate derived from reference gene primer amplification. The method was immunoSEQ multiplex PCR; TCRdb's version includes in-frame clones alone and lacks a portion of them. That table gives V, J and clone size, and the DNA gave D and trimming. Of over 300,000 clones listed, 85% are singletons. This rearrangement joins TRBV5-5 to TRBJ2-3, with D possibly matching TRBD2 (5 bases). The clonotype comes from a human donor in a cohort sampled during active COVID-19. The sequenced sample was peripheral blood. Written as DNA, the CDR3 is TGTGCCAGCAGCTTGGAAACGGGAAGCACAATCACAGATACGCAGTATTTT. It is translated as CASSLETGSTITDTQYF.